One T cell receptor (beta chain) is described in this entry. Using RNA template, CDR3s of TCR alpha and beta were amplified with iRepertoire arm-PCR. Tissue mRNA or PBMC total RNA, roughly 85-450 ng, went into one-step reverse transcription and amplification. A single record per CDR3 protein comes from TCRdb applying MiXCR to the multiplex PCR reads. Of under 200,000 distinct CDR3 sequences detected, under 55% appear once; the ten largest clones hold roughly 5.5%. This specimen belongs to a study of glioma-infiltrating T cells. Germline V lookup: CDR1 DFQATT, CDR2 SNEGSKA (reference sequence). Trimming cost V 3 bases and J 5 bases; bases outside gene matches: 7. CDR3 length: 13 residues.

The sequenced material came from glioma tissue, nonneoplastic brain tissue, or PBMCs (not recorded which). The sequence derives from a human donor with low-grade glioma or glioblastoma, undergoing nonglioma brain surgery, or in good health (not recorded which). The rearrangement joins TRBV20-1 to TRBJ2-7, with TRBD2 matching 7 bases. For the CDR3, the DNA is TGCAGTGCTAGTTCTACTAGCGACAACGAGCAGTACTTC. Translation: CSASSTSDNEQYF.